These T cell receptor beta chains were read from a single sample in a study of T cell responses to AZD1222 COVID-19 vaccine. Produced via immunoSEQ multiplex PCR; TCRdb's table is partial and in-frame only. The sample includes approximately 150,000 clones, roughly 91% of them seen just once. This specimen consisted of peripheral blood, obtained 28 days after the second AZD1222 dose. The receptor source for this set is an adult who received the AZD1222 COVID-19 vaccine. Both conserved end residues are part of each CDR3. A D gene is named only where the DNA matches it firmly. Clone size is given for some rows only: seen once, a few or many times, or a class if the clone is expanded.

D | J | V | size | DNA | CDR3
TRBD2 | TRBJ2-7 | TRBV27 | - | TGTGCCAGCAGTGTGCGGGAGAGATACGAGCAGTACTTC | CASSVRERYEQYF
- | TRBJ2-7 | TRBV5-1 | - | TGCGCCAGCAGCTTGAACGGGCAGTATAGCGAGCAGTACTTC | CASSLNGQYSEQYF
- | TRBJ2-1 | TRBV7-2 | once | TGTGCCAGCAGCTTAGACCTATCTGGGTACAATGAGCAGTTCTTC | CASSLDLSGYNEQFF
- | TRBJ1-2 | TRBV4-3 | - | TGCGCCAGCAGCCAAGAGACGACATTTTCCTATGGCTACACCTTC | CASSQETTFSYGYTF
TRBD1 | TRBJ2-7 | TRBV5-1 | - | TGCGCCAGCAGGGGGACAGGGGGCTCCTACGAGCAGTACTTC | CASRGTGGSYEQYF
TRBD1 | TRBJ1-2 | TRBV27 | - | TGTGCCAGCAGTTTAAAGGGGGCGGACTATGGCTACACCTTC | CASSLKGADYGYTF
- | TRBJ2-3 | TRBV7-2 | - | TGTGCCAGCAGCCCCGCAGGGGTGGCAGATACGCAGTATTTT | CASSPAGVADTQYF
TRBD1 | TRBJ1-2 | TRBV5-8 | - | TGTGCCAGCAGCTTGTTGCTCCTTAGGGGACAGGGCTACACCTTC | CASSLLLLRGQGYTF
- | TRBJ1-4 | TRBV6-5 | - | TGTGCCAGCAGTTACTCGAGGGGGGACAAGAATGAAAAACTGTTTTTT | CASSYSRGDKNEKLFF
TRBD1 | TRBJ1-1 | TRBV19 | - | TGTGCCAGTAACTACCCTCGGACAGGGGGCGAAGCTTTCTTT | CASNYPRTGGEAFF
- | TRBJ1-2 | TRBV28 | - | TGTGCCAGCAGTTCTCCCAGATTTACCTATGGCTACACCTTC | CASSSPRFTYGYTF
- | TRBJ2-3 | TRBV3-1/TRBV3-2 | - | TGTGCCAGCAGCCAAGAGACGCGGCTCACAGATACGCAGTATTTT | CASSQETRLTDTQYF
- | TRBJ1-2 | TRBV28 | few | TGTGCCAGCAGCCGGGGACTGAGGGGCTACACCTTC | CASSRGLRGYTF
- | TRBJ1-2 | TRBV5-1 | - | TGCGCCAGCAGCTTGGACGGTGGTTACACCTTC | CASSLDGGYTF
TRBD1 | TRBJ1-1 | TRBV9 | - | TGTGCCAGCAGCGGGGGGGACAGGGGAGCTTTCTTT | CASSGGDRGAFF
TRBD1 | TRBJ1-3 | TRBV5-1 | - | TGCGCCAGCAGCGCCAGACAGGGAACTGGAAACACCATATATTTT | CASSARQGTGNTIYF
- | TRBJ2-7 | TRBV12-3/TRBV12-4 | - | TGTGCCAGCAGTTCAGGGGACATCTACGAGCAGTACTTC | CASSSGDIYEQYF
- | TRBJ1-3 | TRBV15 | - | TGTGCCACCAGCAGAGGGGGATCAGATGGAAACACCATATATTTT | CATSRGGSDGNTIYF
TRBD1 | TRBJ1-2 | TRBV15 | - | TGTGCCACCAGCAGAGTTGGGGACAGGGGGAGTCGGGATGGCTACACCTTC | CATSRVGDRGSRDGYTF
- | TRBJ1-4 | TRBV28 | - | TGTGCCAGCAGCCGGACAATTAATGAAAAACTGTTTTTT | CASSRTINEKLFF
TRBD1 | TRBJ1-3 | TRBV30 | - | TGTGCCTGGTATGCCAGGGGGGAAAACACCATATATTTT | CAWYARGENTIYF
TRBD2 | TRBJ2-5 | TRBV5-4 | once | TGTGCCAGCAGCTTGGGCCTAGCGGAGGGAGAGACCCAGTACTTC | CASSLGLAEGETQYF
- | TRBJ2-5 | TRBV7-9 | - | TGTGCCAGCAGCTCACGTGGGGACAAAGAAGAGACCCAGTACTTC | CASSSRGDKEETQYF
- | TRBJ1-6 | TRBV7-9 | - | TGTGCCAGCAGCTTAACAGGAGCGAATAATTCACCCCTCCACTTT | CASSLTGANNSPLHF
TRBD2 | TRBJ2-5 | TRBV9 | few | TGTGCCAGCAGCGTAGGGGAGGGGTGGTTAGCCCCCCAAGAGACCCAGTACTTC | CASSVGEGWLAPQETQYF
- | TRBJ2-3 | TRBV27 | - | TGTGCCAGCAGTTTAAAGGGAGGAGCAGATACGCAGTATTTT | CASSLKGGADTQYF
TRBD1 | TRBJ2-7 | TRBV6-6 | - | TGTGCCAGCAGTTACTCGGGACAGTACTACGAGCAGTACTTC | CASSYSGQYYEQYF
- | TRBJ2-5 | TRBV2 | - | TGTGCCAGCAGGGGGGTCTCGGAGACCCAGTACTTC | CASRGVSETQYF
- | TRBJ1-5 | TRBV11-2 | - | TGTGCCAGCAGCCTAGGGGGGGGAAACCAGCCCCAGCATTTT | CASSLGGGNQPQHF
TRBD1 | TRBJ2-1 | TRBV10-3 | - | TGTGCCATCAGTGAGAAAGTAGGGACAGGGGTCAATGAGCAGTTCTTC | CAISEKVGTGVNEQFF
- | TRBJ1-5 | TRBV19 | - | TGTGCCAGTAGTATATTGAGGGGGAACCAGCCCCAGCATTTT | CASSILRGNQPQHF